Below are 9 T cell receptor beta chains sequenced from a single sample in a study of read filtering for tumor transcriptome and immune sequencing (dated by TCRdb to 2018 to 2021). For sequencing, an Illumina HiSeq 4000 was employed. Starting from around 400 ng RNA, TCR libraries were constructed with the Immunoverse kit using molecular barcoded adaptors that cover the alpha/delta and beta/gamma chains. TCRdb reprocessed the public reads (quality trimming at Q25 with fastp, clone calling with MiXCR) and kept in-frame beta chains. Under each unique CDR3 protein, matching rows form one entry showing the most common genes and DNA. Recorded for this sample are 130,000 or so distinct CDR3 sequences; approximately 13% of them occurred a single time. The leading ten clones occupy just under 8.5% of the sample. The sequenced sample was a population of CD138-negative cells sorted from bone marrow. This specimen's cell subset or site label, interpreted: bone marrow mononuclear cells depleted of CD138+ plasma/myeloma cells by negative magnetic selection. All receptors come from a donor aged 40 or over with multiple myeloma.

This clonotype was detected many times. One end of the junction fails to match germline, which may point to a read error. The rearrangement joins TRBV20-1 to TRBJ2-2; 10 bases are shared with TRBD2. This CDR3 is 13 amino acids long. CDR1 is DFQATT and CDR2 is SNEGSKA in the germline V gene (reference sequence). The CDR3 DNA follows: TGCGGTGCAACGGGACTAGCGTACGGGGAGCTGTTTTTT. Its translation is CGATGLAYGELFF.

This clonotype has ten or more counts. The chain links TRBV7-8 to TRBJ2-1, with TRBD2 matching over 10 bases. Losses at the gene ends were 1 base for V and 4 bases for J; bases not matched to a gene: 1. The CDR3 runs 15 residues. Germline loops: CDR1 SGHVS, CDR2 FQNEAQ. The CDR3 region is CASSLGTSGYNEQFF. The CDR3 nucleotides are TGTGCCAGCAGCTTAGGGACTAGCGGATACAATGAGCAGTTCTTC.

This clonotype was counted many times. The chain is built from TRBV20-1 and TRBJ2-7; either TRBD1 or TRBD2 may supply D (6 bases each). The CDR3 contains 14 residues. The germline gives CDR1 DFQATT, CDR2 SNEGSKA (reference sequence). Trimming shortened V by 2 bases and J by 0 bases, and 11 bases separated the two germline ends. CDR3 coding DNA: TGCAGTGCTAGAAACAAGGGGGGCTCCTACGAGCAGTACTTC. Translation: CSARNKGGSYEQYF.

This clonotype was recorded at least ten times. The chain couples TRBV5-6 to TRBJ2-2; the D is unclear. Germline lookup yields CDR1 SGHDT and CDR2 YYEEEE. The CDR3 is 13 amino acids. V was cut by 4 bases and J by 10 bases, with 14 bases left in between. The CDR3 region is CASSAVRALELFF. The CDR3 DNA follows: TGTGCCAGCAGCGCCGTTCGAGCGTTGGAGCTGTTTTTT.

This clonotype was counted at least ten times. The CDR3 bases are TGCGCCAGCAGCTTGGGGACTAGCGGGAGAGTGTGGAGTAATGAGCAGTTCTTC. Protein product: CASSLGTSGRVWSNEQFF. The rearrangement joins TRBV5-1 to TRBJ2-1, with TRBD2 matching 13 bases. J was trimmed by 7 bases and V by 0 bases; bases with no gene match: 10. The length of the CDR3 is 18 residues. Germline V CDR1 and CDR2: SGHRS, YFSETQ. Filled out from reference TRBV5-1 and TRBJ2-1, the complete variable domain reads KAGVTQTPRYLIKTRGQQVTLSCSPISGHRSVSWYQQTPGQGLQFLFEYFSETQRNKGNFPGRFSGRQFSNSRSEMNVSTLELGDSALYLCASSLGTSGRVWSNEQFFGPGTRLTVL.

In this sample, this clonotype turned up many times. The CDR3 bases are TGCGCCAGCAGCTCCCCGGACACCTTAGCCAAAAACATTCAGTACTTC. Its protein product is CASSSPDTLAKNIQYF. The rearrangement joins TRBV5-1 to TRBJ2-4, with D possibly matching TRBD1 (5 bases). V lost 3 bases and J lost 0, with 13 bases in between. This CDR3 region has 16 residues. In germline, CDR1 is SGHRS, CDR2 YFSETQ. The full variable domain, with the rest looked up from reference TRBV5-1 and TRBJ2-4, is KAGVTQTPRYLIKTRGQQVTLSCSPISGHRSVSWYQQTPGQGLQFLFEYFSETQRNKGNFPGRFSGRQFSNSRSEMNVSTLELGDSALYLCASSSPDTLAKNIQYFGAGTRLSVL.

The CDR3 loop is CASSLADRGYEQYF. The CDR3 bases are TGTGCCAGCAGCTTAGCGGACAGGGGGTACGAGCAGTACTTC. The chain couples TRBV7-6 to TRBJ2-7, with 10 bases identical to TRBD1. V trimming: 0 bases; J trimming: 4 bases; junction bases outside the gene matches: 0. Germline CDR1 is SGHVS and CDR2 is FNYEAQ. The CDR3 spans 14 residues.

This clonotype showed up many times. This chain uses TRBV30 with TRBJ2-5; 11 bases map to TRBD2. Trimming cost V 8 bases and J 5 bases; bases outside gene matches: 10. There are 14 residues in the CDR3. The germline CDR1 and CDR2 sequences are GTSNPN and SVGIG (reference sequence). The CDR3 sequence: CAGELAGVAETQYF. DNA for the CDR3: TGTGCCGGTGAACTAGCGGGAGTTGCCGAGACCCAGTACTTC.

This clonotype appeared many times. This rearrangement joins TRBV9 to TRBJ2-1, with D perhaps matching TRBD2 (6 bases). The CDR3 spans 15 residues. V was shortened by 3 bases and J by 0 bases, with 10 bases between the two germline ends. Germline V lookup: CDR1 SGDLS, CDR2 YYNGEE. This chain's CDR3 is CASSAEDYSYNEQFF. DNA for the CDR3: TGTGCCAGCAGCGCCGAGGACTACTCCTACAATGAGCAGTTCTTC.